The 9 T cell receptor beta chains in this list originate from one sample, sequenced in a study of T cells after yellow fever vaccination. MiXCR, run by TCRdb on the 5' RACE reads, gives a single entry per CDR3 protein. The sample carries approximately 600,000 distinct CDR3 sequences, around an eighth recorded once. The sample in question was PBMCs, obtained on the day of the yellow fever booster vaccination. These receptors all stem from a man between 25 and 39 years old who received the YFV17D yellow fever vaccine.

The chain joins TRBV7-8 to TRBJ1-4; the match to TRBD1 covers 9 bases. The CDR3 has 14 residues. J gave up 10 bases and V 5 bases, and 8 bases lay outside the gene matches. Germline V gene lookup returns CDR1 SGHVS and CDR2 FQNEAQ. The CDR3 region is CASSMTGTGRKLFF. As DNA, the CDR3 is TGTGCCAGCAGCATGACCGGGACAGGGCGAAAACTGTTTTTT.

This clonotype was recorded at least ten times. V gene TRBV5-1 combines with J gene TRBJ2-5, with a weak D call TRBD2 (6 bases). This CDR3 has 14 residues. Germline CDR1 and CDR2: SGHRS and YFSETQ. V was clipped by 5 bases and J by 3 bases, with 14 bases between them. The CDR3 here is CASRIGSGEETQYF. The CDR3 region has the DNA TGCGCCAGCAGAATCGGCTCGGGGGAAGAGACCCAGTACTTC.

There are a few counts of this clonotype. The chain links TRBV18 to TRBJ1-1; D gene uncertain. The germline gives CDR1 KGHSH, CDR2 LQKENI. The CDR3 is made up of 16 amino acids. Trimming stripped 5 bases from V and 3 bases from J, with 19 bases between. The CDR3 DNA reads TGTGCCAGCTCATTCATTGGTAGTAGGGTTGACACTGAAGCTTTCTTT. Protein product: CASSFIGSRVDTEAFF. Combining the CDR3 with reference TRBV18 and TRBJ1-1 gives the whole variable domain NAGVMQNPRHLVRRRGQEARLRCSPMKGHSHVYWYRQLPEEGLKFMVYLQKENIIDESGMPKERFSAEFPKEGPSILRIQQVVRGDSAAYFCASSFIGSRVDTEAFFGQGTRLTVV.

The chain recombines TRBV12-3 or TRBV12-4 with TRBJ2-6; a weak D match, TRBD1 (7 bases). Trimming shortened V by 3 bases and J by 1 base, and 16 bases separated the two germline ends. This CDR3 is built from 18 residues. CDR3 sequence: CASSFGSRGSSGANVLTF. The CDR3 DNA reads as TGTGCCAGCAGTTTCGGGAGCAGGGGGTCTTCTGGGGCCAACGTCCTGACTTTC.

This clonotype was observed a handful of times. The V gene is TRBV10-3, the J gene TRBJ1-5, with a possible D match to TRBD1 (5 bases). CDR1 and CDR2 (germline): ENHRY, SYGVKD. Trimming took off 6 bases at V and 1 base at J, with 16 bases between the two ends. The CDR3 loop spans 16 amino acids. The CDR3 spells CAISPSPGGSNQPQHF. In DNA, the CDR3 is TGTGCCATCAGCCCTTCCCCGGGGGGGAGCAATCAGCCCCAGCATTTT.

This clonotype was observed a handful of times. The gene calls are TRBV11-2 and TRBJ2-5; 7 bases line up with TRBD2. Germline CDR1 reads SGHAT; CDR2 reads FQNNGV. CDR3 length equals 14 residues. J gave up 9 bases and V 4 bases, and 11 bases lay outside the gene matches. Here the CDR3 reads CASSWGEGRVSQYF. In DNA, the CDR3 is TGTGCCAGCAGCTGGGGGGAGGGGAGGGTATCCCAGTACTTC.

This chain joins TRBV15 and TRBJ2-5; D unclear. Germline V gene lookup returns CDR1 LNHNV and CDR2 YYDKDF (reference sequence). There are 14 residues in the CDR3. With 2 bases removed from V and 2 bases from J, the gap between germline ends came to 9 bases. The CDR3 DNA reads as TGTGCCACCAGCAGAATGACCCTTCAAGAGACCCAGTACTTC. Its translation: CATSRMTLQETQYF.

The chain links TRBV28 to TRBJ2-7, with 9 bases matching TRBD2. Trimming removed 4 bases from V and 4 bases from J; junction bases left unmatched: 8. This CDR3 region has 15 residues. Germline V lookup: CDR1 MDHEN, CDR2 SYDVKM. The CDR3 loop reads CASSSIAGVGYEQYF. The CDR3 coding sequence is TGTGCCAGCAGTTCTATAGCGGGAGTTGGATACGAGCAGTACTTC.

The CDR3 DNA follows: TGTGCCAGCAGGGCAGCGGGAGTAGAGACCCAGTACTTC. Its protein is CASRAAGVETQYF. The V and J genes are TRBV6-2 or TRBV6-3 and TRBJ2-5; TRBD2 matches 8 bases. The V segment lost 6 bases and the J segment 4 bases; nucleotides outside the gene matches: 4. This CDR3 comprises 13 residues. The germline gives CDR1 MNHEY, CDR2 SVGEGT.